A selection of T cell receptor beta chains follows, all from one sample in a study of blood T cell repertoires in COVID-19. Here immunoSEQ multiplex PCR was the method, and the copy in TCRdb shows in-frame clones only, minus some. The table lists about 69,000 clones, almost 80% of them singletons. Sequencing was done on a sample of peripheral blood. The receptors stem from a man between 60 and 70 years old with acute or convalescent COVID-19. Both conserved end residues are part of each CDR3. Fields, in order: CDR3 length, J gene, V gene, D gene, clone size, CDR3 DNA, CDR3 protein. D genes are given only for firm matches. Size is stated for part of the rows, as once, few or many counts, or as a class when the clone is expanded.

14,TRBJ2-2,TRBV27,NA,NA,TGTGCCAGCAGTCCCAGGACTTCCACCGGGGAGCTGTTTTTT,CASSPRTSTGELFF
16,TRBJ2-7,TRBV27,NA,NA,TGTGCCAGCAGTTTATCGGGGGCCACCCTCTCCTACGAGCAGTACTTC,CASSLSGATLSYEQYF
18,TRBJ2-1,TRBV3-1/TRBV3-2,NA,NA,TGTGCCAGCAGCCAAGACTTATCCGTGATAGATTCCTACAATGAGCAGTTCTTC,CASSQDLSVIDSYNEQFF
16,TRBJ2-1,TRBV4-2,TRBD2,NA,TGTGCCAGCAGCCCAGCGGATTCTAGCGGCTACAATGAGCAGTTCTTC,CASSPADSSGYNEQFF
15,TRBJ2-2,TRBV5-5,TRBD1,once,TGTGCCAGCAGCGGCGGGACAGGGAAGACCGGGGAGCTGTTTTTT,CASSGGTGKTGELFF
15,TRBJ2-5,TRBV7-7,TRBD2,NA,TGTGCTAGCAGCCTTAGCGGGGGGCTCCAAGAGACCCAGTACTTC,CASSLSGGLQETQYF
18,TRBJ2-4,TRBV7-9,TRBD1,NA,TGTGCCAGCAGCACACCCTTCGGGCAGGGGGCCGGCAAAAACATTCAGTACTTC,CASSTPFGQGAGKNIQYF
18,TRBJ2-7,TRBV12-5,NA,once,TGTGCTAGTGGTTTGGTACTCGGAGGGGGCGTTTCATCCTACGAGCAGTACTTC,CASGLVLGGGVSSYEQYF
16,TRBJ2-3,TRBV28,TRBD1,NA,TGTGCCAGCAGTTCCACCGGGACAGGGACACCGGATACGCAGTATTTT,CASSSTGTGTPDTQYF
14,TRBJ2-1,TRBV11-2,NA,NA,TGTGCCAGCAGCTACAGACTAGGCCACAATGAGCAGTTCTTC,CASSYRLGHNEQFF
11,TRBJ1-5,TRBV5-5,NA,NA,TGTGCCAGAGTTGGGGGGCAGCCCCAGCATTTT,CARVGGQPQHF
12,TRBJ1-1,TRBV18,NA,NA,TGTGCCAGCTCCGGTCTCCAGGTTGAAGCTTTCTTT,CASSGLQVEAFF
18,TRBJ2-3,TRBV4-2,TRBD2,NA,TGTGCCAGCAGCCCCGAGCTAGCGGGCCACTCGACGACAGATACGCAGTATTTT,CASSPELAGHSTTDTQYF
18,TRBJ1-1,TRBV3-1/TRBV3-2,NA,NA,TGTGCCAGCAGCCAAGTATCAGGATCCTTCCTTATGAACACTGAAGCTTTCTTT,CASSQVSGSFLMNTEAFF
18,TRBJ2-2,TRBV4-1,TRBD2,NA,TGCGCCAGCAGTCTCCTCCCCTCTAGCGGGGAATACACCGGGGAGCTGTTTTTT,CASSLLPSSGEYTGELFF
14,TRBJ1-2,TRBV27,TRBD1,NA,TGTGCCAGCAGTTTAGGACAGGGGGGGAATGGCTACACCTTC,CASSLGQGGNGYTF
14,TRBJ2-2,TRBV5-1,NA,NA,TGCGCCAGCAGCCCCGGGACAAACACCGGGGAGCTGTTTTTT,CASSPGTNTGELFF
14,TRBJ1-1,TRBV5-6,TRBD1,NA,TGTGCCAGCAGCTTCAACAGGGGTTGGACTGAAGCTTTCTTT,CASSFNRGWTEAFF
17,TRBJ1-4,TRBV7-8,NA,NA,TGTGCCAGCAGCCAGATCCGGGACAAAGAGGGGGATGAAAAACTGTTTTTT,CASSQIRDKEGDEKLFF
13,TRBJ1-3,TRBV4-1,NA,NA,TGCGCCAGCAGCCAAGTATCTGGAAACACCATATATTTT,CASSQVSGNTIYF
13,TRBJ1-2,TRBV7-3,TRBD1,NA,TGTGCCAGCAGCTTAAAGACAGGGGGTGGCTACACCTTC,CASSLKTGGGYTF
15,TRBJ2-7,TRBV5-8,TRBD2,NA,TGTGCCAGCAGCTCGCAACCGGGGGGGGCTTACGAGCAGTACTTC,CASSSQPGGAYEQYF
14,TRBJ1-1,TRBV25-1,NA,NA,TGTGCCAGCAGTCGCGGCGCAGGGACAACTGAAGCTTTCTTT,CASSRGAGTTEAFF
13,TRBJ1-1,TRBV4-2,TRBD1,NA,TGTGCCAGCAGTAGACAGGGGGCGATTGAAGCTTTCTTT,CASSRQGAIEAFF
16,TRBJ2-4,TRBV11-3,TRBD2,NA,TGTGCCAGCAGCTCCGGACTAGCGGGGGGGAGAAACATTCAGTACTTC,CASSSGLAGGRNIQYF
14,TRBJ2-7,TRBV19,NA,NA,TGTGCCAGTAGTAGGTCTGGGGGCGGCTACGAGCAGTACTTC,CASSRSGGGYEQYF
13,TRBJ2-1,TRBV12-3/TRBV12-4,TRBD1,NA,TGTGCCAGCAGTTCGACAGGGTTCAATGAGCAGTTCTTC,CASSSTGFNEQFF
14,TRBJ1-2,TRBV28,NA,NA,TGTGCCAGCAGAACAGGGACGCTACAGTATGGCTACACCTTC,CASRTGTLQYGYTF
15,TRBJ1-2,TRBV6-4,NA,NA,TGTGCCAGCAGGGAACTGGGGCAAGCTAACTATGGCTACACCTTC,CASRELGQANYGYTF
12,TRBJ1-2,TRBV4-1,NA,few,TGCGCCAGCAGCCAAGAGGGCAGGGGCTACACCTTC,CASSQEGRGYTF
13,TRBJ1-2,TRBV5-1,NA,NA,TGCGCCAGCAGCCCGAGACAGGATTATGGCTACACCTTC,CASSPRQDYGYTF
13,TRBJ2-7,TRBV6-5,NA,NA,TGTGCCAGCAGTTACGGACAGACCTACGAGCAGTACTTC,CASSYGQTYEQYF
14,TRBJ1-2,TRBV18,TRBD1,NA,TGTGCCAGCTCATACCGACAGGGAGTGGAAGGCTACACCTTC,CASSYRQGVEGYTF
13,TRBJ2-7,TRBV2,TRBD1,once,TGTGCCAGCGTGGGACAGAATTTCTACGAGCAGTACTTC,CASVGQNFYEQYF
16,TRBJ2-1,TRBV11-3,TRBD2,NA,TGTGCCAGCAGCTCCCGGACTAGCGGGGGGCCGGATGAGCAGTTCTTC,CASSSRTSGGPDEQFF
15,TRBJ2-1,TRBV5-1,NA,once,TGCGCCAGCAGCTTGACGGGGATCACCTACAATGAGCAGTTCTTC,CASSLTGITYNEQFF
14,TRBJ2-7,TRBV5-6,NA,NA,TGTGCCAGCAGCTTGGGCCAGGGATTCTACGAGCAGTACTTC,CASSLGQGFYEQYF
15,TRBJ1-2,TRBV30,NA,few,TGTGCCTGGGGGATGGCACCCGCGTCGGGCTATGGCTACACCTTC,CAWGMAPASGYGYTF
14,TRBJ1-1,TRBV11-3,NA,NA,TGTGCCAGCAGCTTAGCTGCGGACAGCACTGAAGCTTTCTTT,CASSLAADSTEAFF
12,TRBJ2-7,TRBV2,NA,NA,TGTGCCAGCAGTGTGTCTATTTACGAGCAGTACTTC,CASSVSIYEQYF
15,TRBJ2-5,TRBV5-1,TRBD1,NA,TGCGCCAGCAGCCACCGGACAGGGGACCAAGAGACCCAGTACTTC,CASSHRTGDQETQYF
12,TRBJ1-1,TRBV11-2,NA,once,TGTGCCAGCAGCCTCCGAGGAACTGAAGCTTTCTTT,CASSLRGTEAFF
16,TRBJ2-5,TRBV4-2,NA,NA,TGTGCCAGCAGGAGGTACGGGGGAGGTTTTCAAGAGACCCAGTACTTC,CASRRYGGGFQETQYF
14,TRBJ2-3,TRBV6-2/TRBV6-3,NA,NA,TGTGCCAGCAGTCCCACAGTGGGCACAGATACGCAGTATTTT,CASSPTVGTDTQYF
12,TRBJ2-7,TRBV11-2,NA,NA,TGTGCCAGCAGTTCTTACTCCTACGAGCAGTACTTC,CASSSYSYEQYF